This T cell receptor beta chain was profiled in a study of shared clonotypes between healthy human individuals. Generated by immunoSEQ multiplex PCR, the TCRdb table keeps only in-frame clones and is missing some. The repertoire holds about 2.1 million clones, with around 95% as singletons. Concerning this clone itself: Its antigen is currently unknown.

The germline V gene encodes CDR1 GTSNPN and CDR2 SVGIG (reference sequence). Between the trimmed V and J ends, which lost 6 bases and 0 bases, there was a span of 6 bases. This CDR3 spans 11 amino acids. Naive CD8 cells comprised CD45RO-negative, CCR7-positively selected cells, excluding terminally differentiated effector memory CD45RA+ cells. The study's findings and limits: Compared with clonotypes that all four donors shared, non-shared clonotypes had lower generation probabilities. Only blood was sampled, and tissue TCR repertoires likely differ from blood ones.

The J gene is TRBJ2-7, the V gene TRBV30, with D unresolved. This TCR was sampled from a man between 18 and 29 years old in good health. Some clones in this sample may be carry-over from other donors' samples. Sequencing used naive CD8+ T cells from PBMCs. CDR3 DNA sequence: TGTGCCTGCCTCACCTCCTACGAGCAGTACTTC. This translates into CACLTSYEQYF.